A selection of T cell receptor beta chains follows, all from one sample in a study of beta chain features in type 1 diabetes. Measured with immunoSEQ multiplex PCR; TCRdb has only the in-frame clones, and not every one. The repertoire holds around 300,000 clones, with around 15% as singletons. Sequenced material: central memory CD4+ T cells from blood. These receptors came from a man in his thirties or forties in good health. CDR3s include the opening cysteine and the closing phenylalanine or tryptophan. The order of the fields is CDR3 length, V gene, D gene, J gene, clone size, CDR3 protein, CDR3 DNA. The D gene is left open where the match is weak. Rows give clone size only sometimes, using once, few, many, or a class for an expanded clone.

>13|TRBV4-3|-|TRBJ2-3|few
CASSTRDLDTQYF
TGCGCCAGCAGCACCCGGGATTTAGATACGCAGTATTTT
>16|TRBV27|TRBD1|TRBJ2-2|-
CASSLWGQGAAGELFF
TGTGCCAGCAGTTTATGGGGGCAGGGGGCGGCCGGGGAGCTGTTTTTT
>14|TRBV10-2|-|TRBJ1-1|-
CASSEPRSGTEAFF
TGCGCCAGCAGTGAGCCGAGGAGCGGCACTGAAGCTTTCTTT
>13|TRBV11-2|-|TRBJ2-5|-
CASSSSPGETQYF
TGTGCCAGCAGCTCGTCCCCCGGGGAGACCCAGTACTTC
>13|TRBV2|TRBD1|TRBJ1-1|-
CASMKTGEGRAFF
TGTGCCAGCATGAAAACAGGGGAAGGGCGGGCTTTCTTT
>16|TRBV28|-|TRBJ1-4|once
CASFPMRAYGHEKLFF
TGTGCCAGCTTCCCCATGCGGGCTTATGGTCATGAAAAACTGTTTTTT
>17|TRBV7-2|TRBD2|TRBJ2-5|few
CASSLLPGLAGGETQYF
TGTGCCAGCAGCTTACTCCCGGGACTAGCAGGAGGAGAGACCCAGTACTTC
>13|TRBV7-3|-|TRBJ2-2|few
CASAGPNTGELFF
TGTGCCAGCGCGGGACCTAACACCGGGGAGCTGTTTTTT
>18|TRBV18|-|TRBJ1-1|few
CASYRWVEGRTRNTEAFF
TGTGCCAGCTACCGTTGGGTGGAGGGGCGGACGAGGAACACTGAAGCTTTCTTT
>18|TRBV4-3|-|TRBJ2-5|few
CASSQDPPGAGSQETQYF
TGCGCCAGCAGCCAAGACCCCCCGGGGGCGGGGTCCCAAGAGACCCAGTACTTC
>15|TRBV2|TRBD1|TRBJ2-1|few
CASRETGMIGGEQFF
TGTGCCAGCAGAGAGACAGGGATGATCGGTGGTGAGCAGTTCTTC
>14|TRBV5-4|TRBD1|TRBJ2-5|few
CASSLGTGKETQYF
TGTGCCAGCAGCTTGGGGACAGGGAAAGAGACCCAGTACTTC
>14|TRBV7-3|-|TRBJ2-3|few
CASSLGGLADTQYF
TGTGCCAGCAGCTTAGGGGGGCTAGCGGATACGCAGTATTTT
>12|TRBV15|-|TRBJ2-1|many
CATSSLRGEQFF
TGTGCCACCAGCAGTCTTAGGGGTGAGCAGTTCTTC
>12|TRBV2|-|TRBJ1-5|few
CASGQGVQPQHF
TGTGCCAGCGGCCAGGGAGTTCAGCCCCAGCATTTT
>16|TRBV6-1|TRBD1|TRBJ2-2|few
CASSEGTGENTGELFF
TGTGCCAGCAGTGAAGGGACAGGGGAAAACACCGGGGAGCTGTTTTTT
>12|TRBV15|-|TRBJ2-7|few
CATSAKQGEQYF
TGTGCCACCAGCGCTAAACAGGGCGAGCAGTACTTC
>16|TRBV12-5|-|TRBJ2-1|-
CASGLVQPSSVNEQFF
TGTGCTAGTGGTTTGGTACAGCCGAGTAGCGTCAATGAGCAGTTCTTC
>18|TRBV5-1|TRBD2|TRBJ2-3|few
CASSLGTSGRAGTDTQYF
TGCGCCAGCAGCTTGGGGACTAGCGGGAGGGCCGGTACAGATACGCAGTATTTT
>12|TRBV2|-|TRBJ2-5|few
CASSWTDELQYF
TGTGCCAGCAGTTGGACGGACGAGCTACAGTACTTC
>13|TRBV7-9|TRBD1|TRBJ1-1|few
CASSDRGGTEAFF
TGTGCCAGCAGCGACAGGGGAGGGACTGAAGCTTTCTTT
>16|TRBV2|TRBD1|TRBJ2-1|few
CASSELPGQVTDEQFF
TGTGCCAGCAGTGAATTACCGGGACAGGTGACCGATGAGCAGTTCTTC
>15|TRBV30|TRBD2|TRBJ2-3|few
CAWKPGLAATDTQYF
TGTGCCTGGAAACCGGGACTAGCGGCCACAGATACGCAGTATTTT
>13|TRBV7-2|-|TRBJ2-6|few
CASSDYVSNVLTF
TGTGCCAGCAGTGACTATGTTTCCAACGTCCTGACTTTC
>16|TRBV4-2|-|TRBJ2-5|-
CASSQTGKVGRETQYF
TGTGCCAGCAGCCAAACCGGAAAGGTTGGGAGGGAGACCCAGTACTTC
>13|TRBV6-4|-|TRBJ1-1|-
CASAINMNTEAFF
TGTGCCAGCGCTATTAACATGAACACTGAAGCTTTCTTT
>14|TRBV7-2|-|TRBJ2-1|many
CASSLVPRNNEQFF
TGTGCCAGCAGCTTAGTCCCTCGTAACAATGAGCAGTTCTTC
>15|TRBV15|TRBD1|TRBJ1-4|many
CATSSWTGPNEKLFF
TGTGCCACCAGCAGCTGGACAGGGCCTAATGAAAAACTGTTTTTT
>13|TRBV19|-|TRBJ1-4|few
CASSPTTNEKLFF
TGTGCCAGTAGTCCCACAACTAATGAAAAACTGTTTTTT
>18|TRBV7-9|TRBD1|TRBJ1-5|-
CASSQGQHQGMGNQPQHF
TGTGCCAGCAGCCAGGGACAGCACCAGGGGATGGGCAATCAGCCCCAGCATTTT
>15|TRBV2|-|TRBJ2-2|many
CASSEARGNTGELFF
TGTGCCAGCAGTGAAGCCCGCGGAAACACCGGGGAGCTGTTTTTT
>11|TRBV29-1|-|TRBJ1-1|few
CSVGGYTEAFF
TGCAGCGTTGGCGGATACACTGAAGCTTTCTTT
>18|TRBV27|TRBD2|TRBJ2-1|few
CASSFLAQLTSGGNEQFF
TGTGCCAGCAGTTTCCTGGCGCAGCTGACTAGCGGGGGGAATGAGCAGTTCTTC
>15|TRBV19|-|TRBJ2-2|-
CASSPPGKSAGELFF
TGTGCCAGTAGTCCCCCGGGGAAAAGCGCCGGGGAGCTGTTTTTT
>13|TRBV5-4|-|TRBJ2-1|many
CASSSSTGNEQFF
TGTGCCAGCAGCTCGTCGACTGGCAATGAGCAGTTCTTC
>18|TRBV14|-|TRBJ2-6|many
CASSQDRGSREGANVLTF
TGTGCCAGCAGCCAAGATCGGGGATCTAGGGAGGGGGCCAACGTCCTGACTTTC
>11|TRBV18|-|TRBJ2-5|many
CASSPEETQYF
TGTGCCAGCTCACCGGAAGAGACCCAGTACTTC
>14|TRBV7-9|TRBD1|TRBJ1-1|-
CASILGGMNTEAFF
TGTGCCAGCATCCTAGGGGGCATGAACACTGAAGCTTTCTTT
>12|TRBV5-8|-|TRBJ2-1|few
CASSPRWGEQFF
TGTGCCAGCAGCCCTCGATGGGGGGAGCAGTTCTTC
>15|TRBV7-7|-|TRBJ2-6|-
CASSLPTPGPNVLTF
TGTGCCAGCAGCTTACCCACACCTGGCCCTAACGTCCTGACTTTC
>15|TRBV6-5|-|TRBJ1-4|-
CASRQKGFGGEKLFF
TGTGCCAGCAGACAGAAAGGGTTCGGGGGGGAAAAACTGTTTTTT